One sample yielded the 19 T cell receptor beta chains listed below, sequenced in a study of T-cell memory formation after mild COVID-19. TCRdb reprocessed the 5' RACE reads with MiXCR, giving one entry per CDR3 protein. The sample lists about 340,000 distinct CDR3 sequences; 10% to 15% were seen once. Material for sequencing was PBMCs or a T cell subset sorted from them (not recorded which). These receptors came from a man between 18 and 29 years old who had mild COVID-19 (a few samples of this study predate the infection). Cell type and time point are not known.

The V call is TRBV6-1, the J call TRBJ2-7; 9 bases map to TRBD2. Germline V gene lookup returns CDR1 MNHNS and CDR2 SASEGT. J lost 3 bases, V lost 5 bases, and 11 bases had no gene match. The CDR3 contains 16 residues. DNA of the CDR3: TGTGCCAGCAGTAGGACTAGCGAGTACTTAAACTACGAGCAGTACTTC. Its translation: CASSRTSEYLNYEQYF.

The genes are TRBV5-1 and TRBJ2-3, with TRBD1 identical over 7 bases. CDR1 and CDR2 (germline): SGHRS, YFSETQ. There are 16 residues in the CDR3. V gave up 4 bases and J gave up 3 bases; unmatched junction bases: 11. The CDR3 bases are TGCGCCAGCAGCCTCGAGACAGGGTGGAAGACAGATACGCAGTATTTT. It yields the protein CASSLETGWKTDTQYF.

This clonotype was detected a few times. J is TRBJ2-1 and V is TRBV11-2, with D perhaps matching TRBD1 (6 bases). V dropped 6 bases and J dropped 9 bases, with 15 bases sitting between them. Germline-derived CDR1 and CDR2 are SGHAT and FQNNGV. The CDR3 consists of 13 residues. CDR3 nucleotides: TGTGCCAGCAGTCTAGATGGGGGCGGTGAGCAGTTCTTC. Protein sequence: CASSLDGGGEQFF. Full variable domain (outside the CDR3, taken from reference TRBV11-2 and TRBJ2-1): EAGVAQSPRYKIIEKRQSVAFWCNPISGHATLYWYQQILGQGPKLLIQFQNNGVVDDSQLPKDRFSAERLKGVDSTLKIQPAKLEDSAVYLCASSLDGGGEQFFGPGTRLTVL.

This clonotype was seen repeatedly, ten times or more. The chain joins TRBV6-1 to TRBJ2-7; D call uncertain. Germline CDR1 is MNHNS and CDR2 is SASEGT. Trimming removed 6 bases from V and 6 bases from J, with 9 bases in between. This CDR3 region has 11 residues. CDR3 protein: CASSPRTEQYV. DNA of the CDR3: TGTGCCAGCAGCCCTCGGACCGAGCAGTACGTC.

This clonotype was picked up a small number of times. The chain carries TRBV6-5 and TRBJ2-3; D call uncertain. Germline CDR1 and CDR2: MNHEY and SVGAGI. The V end lost 2 bases, the J end lost 3 bases, and 12 bases lay between the germline ends. There are 15 residues in the CDR3. The DNA for the CDR3 is TGTGCCAGCAGTTACCGCACGGCGGTGACAGATACGCAGTATTTT. The encoded protein is CASSYRTAVTDTQYF.

This clonotype was picked up a small number of times. The rearrangement links TRBV12-3 or TRBV12-4 to TRBJ2-7, with 11 bases aligning to TRBD2. The CDR3 runs 14 residues. V lost 1 base, J lost 5 bases, and 1 base stayed unmatched. The CDR3 DNA follows: TGTGCCAGCAGTTTAGTAGCGGGGGGGCACGAGCAGTACTTC. Protein: CASSLVAGGHEQYF.

There are a few counts of this clonotype. The chain has TRBV10-3 and TRBJ1-1; 8 positions match TRBD1. J gave up 5 bases and V 7 bases, and 6 bases lay outside the gene matches. Per germline, CDR1 ENHRY and CDR2 SYGVKD. The CDR3 is made up of 13 amino acids. CDR3 protein: CAITTGQATEAFF. CDR3 in DNA: TGTGCCATCACAACGGGACAGGCGACTGAAGCTTTCTTT.

CDR3 nucleotide sequence: TGTGCCAGCAGCGGGACAGGGAGAACGGCTTTCTTT. Encoded protein: CASSGTGRTAFF. This chain links TRBV7-2 with TRBJ1-1; 9 nucleotides align to TRBD1. After removal of 5 bases from V and 11 bases from J, the junction contained 6 bases not matched to a gene. The germline V gene has CDR1 SGHTA and CDR2 FQGNSA. There are 12 residues in the CDR3.

This clonotype was found a few times. Relative to the germline gene, one junction end is altered; a read error may explain this. The rearrangement joins TRBV7-2 to TRBJ1-5; D gene ambiguous. This CDR3 contains 13 residues. Germline V gives CDR1 SGHTA, CDR2 FQGNSA. In DNA form, the CDR3 reads TGTGCCAGCAGAGCGGCTAGCGATCAGCCCCAGCATTTT. It translates to CASRAASDQPQHF.

This clonotype was detected ten times or more. The chain recombines TRBV5-1 with TRBJ2-7; tentative D call: TRBD1 (6 bases). V lost 1 base and J lost 5, with 10 bases in between. Germline V lookup: CDR1 SGHRS, CDR2 YFSETQ. The CDR3 spans 13 residues. Here the CDR3 reads CASSLTGWDEQYV. Written as DNA, the CDR3 is TGCGCCAGCAGCTTGACAGGGTGGGACGAGCAGTACGTC.

This rearrangement joins TRBV30 to TRBJ2-7, with D perhaps TRBD1 (6 bases). The CDR3 totals 12 residues. V was pared by 2 bases and J by 3 bases, with 8 bases between. From germline, CDR1 is GTSNPN and CDR2 SVGIG (reference sequence). The CDR3 DNA is TGTGCCTGGAGTCTACAGGGCTACGAGCAGTACTTC. This encodes CAWSLQGYEQYF.

This clonotype was found many times. The rearrangement links TRBV12-3 or TRBV12-4 to TRBJ2-3; 7 bases fit TRBD1. This CDR3 has 14 amino acids. Germline trimming cut 3 bases from V and 6 bases from J; bases unmatched to any gene: 6. DNA for the CDR3: TGTGCCAGCAGTTTCCGACAGGGTCTCGATACGCAGTATTTT. As protein: CASSFRQGLDTQYF.

The chain combines TRBV7-2 with TRBJ2-5; 8 nucleotides agree with TRBD2. Trimming cost V 5 bases and J 4 bases; bases outside gene matches: 9. Germline lookup yields CDR1 SGHTA and CDR2 FQGNSA. This CDR3 region has 15 residues. The CDR3 reads CASSRRTGGRETQYF. DNA for the CDR3: TGTGCCAGCAGCCGCCGGACGGGGGGGCGAGAGACCCAGTACTTC.

The genes are TRBV9 and TRBJ2-7; weak D call: TRBD2 (7 bases). Per germline, CDR1 SGDLS and CDR2 YYNGEE. CDR3 size: 20 residues. Trimming stripped 2 bases from V and 0 bases from J, with 27 bases between. As DNA, the CDR3 is TGTGCCAGCAGCGTGAAGGGTTGGGGGGGCAACGCCTTACTCTCCTACGAGCAGTACGTC. It codes for CASSVKGWGGNALLSYEQYV.

A few counts support this clonotype. The V call is TRBV12-3 or TRBV12-4, the J call TRBJ1-2; D ambiguous. With 2 bases removed from V and 6 bases from J, the gap between germline ends came to 13 bases. The CDR3 covers 14 residues. The CDR3 protein is CASSLSIGLNGYTF. CDR3 nucleotide sequence: TGTGCCAGCAGTTTAAGTATTGGACTGAATGGCTACACCTTC.

This chain links TRBV4-1 with TRBJ2-7; TRBD2 aligns across 11 bases. The trim removed 0 bases at V and 4 bases at J, leaving 5 bases unmatched. This CDR3 spans 16 amino acids. Per the germline V gene, CDR1 is MGHRA and CDR2 is YSYEKL. CDR3 loop: CASSQDSRLAGYEQYF. The CDR3 DNA reads as TGCGCCAGCAGCCAAGATTCCCGACTAGCGGGATACGAGCAGTACTTC.

V gene TRBV7-2 combines with J gene TRBJ2-2; TRBD2 agrees at 14 bases. J lost 3 bases, V lost 6 bases, and 9 bases had no gene match. CDR3 size: 18 residues. Germline V gene sequence: CDR1 SGHTA, CDR2 FQGNSA. The CDR3 bases are TGTGCCAGCAGTTGGACTAGCGGGGGGTCGGTGGACACCGGGGAGCTGTTTTTT. This encodes CASSWTSGGSVDTGELFF. Supplemented by reference TRBV7-2 and TRBJ2-2, the full variable domain reads GAGVSQSPSNKVTEKGKDVELRCDPISGHTALYWYRQSLGQGLEFLIYFQGNSAPDKSGLPSDRFSAERTGGSVSTLTIQRTQQEDSAVYLCASSWTSGGSVDTGELFFGEGSRLTVL.

This clonotype has only a few counts. The CDR3 sequence: CASSLMAKNIQYF. In nucleotides, the CDR3 is TGTGCCAGCAGCTTAATGGCCAAAAACATTCAGTACTTC. The chain has TRBV7-8 and TRBJ2-4; D not resolved. This CDR3 region has 13 residues. Germline V gene data show CDR1 as SGHVS and CDR2 as FQNEAQ. V was pared by 2 bases and J by 1 base, with 3 bases between. Full variable domain (missing parts from reference TRBV7-8 and TRBJ2-4): GAGVSQSPRYKVAKRGQDVALRCDPISGHVSLFWYQQALGQGPEFLTYFQNEAQLDKSGLPSDRFFAERPEGSVSTLKIQRTQQEDSAVYLCASSLMAKNIQYFGAGTRLSVL.

The chain recombines TRBV4-3 with TRBJ2-5; D uncertain. With 2 bases removed from V and 5 bases from J, the gap between germline ends came to 15 bases. The CDR3 contains 15 residues. Germline V gene data show CDR1 as LGHNA and CDR2 as YSLEER. CDR3 sequence (DNA): TGCGCCAGCAGCCAATCCCTTGGGGTTCGGGAGACCCAGTACTTC. Translated: CASSQSLGVRETQYF.